This entry lists 25 T cell receptor beta chains sequenced from one sample in a study of T cells in Graves' hyperthyroidism and ophthalmopathy. The TCR beta CDR3 regions underwent amplification using RNA transcripts as the source. In the first-round RT-PCR of the TCR CDR3, the HTBI primer set was used. TCRdb recomputed calls from the multiplex PCR reads with MiXCR, one row per CDR3 protein. The sample has 530,000 or so distinct CDR3 sequences, 35% to 55% seen once; the top ten hold about 7.8%. Sequenced material: peripheral blood or thyroid tissue (not recorded which). The source is a woman younger than 35 with Graves' hyperthyroidism.

In this sample, this clonotype turned up once. V usage is TRBV10-2 and J usage is TRBJ2-5; 12 bases agree with TRBD2. The CDR3 spans 14 residues. Germline CDR1 reads WSHSY; CDR2 reads SAAADI. Trimming took 7 bases from V and 5 from J; bases not matched to a gene: 5. In DNA form, the CDR3 reads TGCGCCAGCACCCTGACTAGCGGGAGTGAGACCCAGTACTTC. This encodes CASTLTSGSETQYF.

This clonotype was detected many times. The genes are TRBV4-1 and TRBJ1-5; no firm D call. Germline CDR1 and CDR2: MGHRA and YSYEKL. The CDR3 runs 13 residues. Deletions cut 4 bases from V and 7 bases from J, with 11 bases between. The DNA of the CDR3 is TGCGCCAGCAGCCGAGAGGACGCCCAGCCCCAGCATTTT. It yields the protein CASSREDAQPQHF.

In this sample, this clonotype turned up many times. The J gene is TRBJ1-5, the V gene TRBV6-2 or TRBV6-3, with TRBD1 identical over 8 bases. The V gene's germline CDR1 is MNHEY and CDR2 SVGEGT. This CDR3 spans 17 amino acids. With 2 bases clipped from V and 0 bases from J, the junction kept 6 bases outside the gene matches. CDR3 residues: CASSYGQGAASNQPQHF. DNA for the CDR3: TGTGCCAGCAGTTACGGACAGGGTGCAGCTAGCAATCAGCCCCAGCATTTT.

There are many counts of this clonotype. This chain connects TRBV5-8 to TRBJ1-1; 10 bases agree with TRBD1. V shed 4 bases, J shed 0 bases, and the junction held 9 bases outside the gene matches. The CDR3 runs to 17 residues. From germline, CDR1 is SGHTS and CDR2 YDEGEE. In DNA, the CDR3 is TGTGCCAGCAGCGTACCGGGACAGGGGCAGATGAACACTGAAGCTTTCTTT. Its protein is CASSVPGQGQMNTEAFF. Together with reference TRBV5-8 and TRBJ1-1, the CDR3 gives the full variable domain: EAGVTQSPTHLIKTRGQQATLRCSPISGHTSVYWYQQALGLGLQFLLWYDEGEERNRGNFPPRFSGRQFPNYSSELNVNALELEDSALYLCASSVPGQGQMNTEAFFGQGTRLTVV.

The DNA of the CDR3 is TGTGCCAGCAGCTTAGATCCGGGATCTTGGACCCAGTACTTC. Translated: CASSLDPGSWTQYF. The chain employs TRBV7-2 and TRBJ2-5, with D possibly being TRBD2 (5 bases). CDR1 is SGHTA, CDR2 FQGNSA, per germline. Trimming stripped 1 base from V and 7 bases from J, with 13 bases between. The CDR3 sequence is 14 residues long.

V usage is TRBV20-1 and J usage is TRBJ1-1; 7 bases line up with TRBD1. With V trimmed by 6 bases and J by 3 bases, 13 bases remained unmatched. The CDR3 totals 15 residues. The germline CDR1 and CDR2 sequences are DFQATT and SNEGSKA (reference sequence). CDR3 nucleotide sequence: TGCAGTGCCAGCTCACCTCGACAGGGCGACACTGAAGCTTTCTTT. Translating gives CSASSPRQGDTEAFF.

This chain connects TRBV6-9 to TRBJ2-1, with unresolved D. The germline CDR1 and CDR2 sequences are MNHGY and SVAAGI. This CDR3 is built from 15 residues. V was clipped by 5 bases and J by 4 bases, with 15 bases between them. CDR3 nucleotide sequence: TGTGCCAGCAGTAACCGGCCGGCAGGATACAATGAGCAGTTCTTC. Residues: CASSNRPAGYNEQFF.

The chain employs TRBV4-2 and TRBJ1-2; 8 bases fit TRBD1. The germline V gene encodes CDR1 LGHNA and CDR2 YNFKEQ. Losses at the gene ends were 5 bases for V and 1 base for J; bases not matched to a gene: 6. This CDR3 region has 15 residues. CDR3 in amino acids: CASSSDRGGNYGYTF. The CDR3 nucleotides read TGTGCCAGCAGCTCCGACAGGGGCGGTAACTATGGCTACACCTTC.

This clonotype was counted once. The chain uses TRBV10-2 and TRBJ1-2; 8 positions match TRBD1. The CDR3 runs to 16 residues. CDR1 and CDR2 from the germline V gene are WSHSY and SAAADI. After removal of 5 bases from V and 7 bases from J, the junction contained 15 bases not matched to a gene. CDR3 residues: CASSTDRAGNSFGYTF. In DNA form, the CDR3 reads TGCGCCAGCAGTACGGACAGGGCGGGGAATAGCTTTGGCTACACCTTC.

With regard to this clonotype: The conserved phenylalanine or tryptophan is not found at the CDR3 terminus, so this likely reflects a read error. The rearrangement joins TRBV15 to TRBJ2-2; D assignment may be TRBD1 or TRBD2 (5 bases each). The CDR3 runs to 15 residues. Germline V gene sequence: CDR1 LNHNV, CDR2 YYDKDF (reference sequence). V was shortened by 3 bases and J by 4 bases, with 12 bases between the two germline ends. The CDR3 sequence: CATSSSGSSTGELFS. CDR3 DNA sequence: TGTGCCACCAGCAGCTCAGGGAGTTCCACCGGGGAGCTGTTTTCT.

This rearrangement joins TRBV2 to TRBJ1-2; TRBD1 might be the D (6 bases). Trimming stripped 2 bases from V and 10 bases from J, with 17 bases between. From germline, CDR1 is SNHLY and CDR2 FYNNEI. CDR3 length: 14 amino acids. CDR3 loop: CASSEWGREEVYTF. CDR3 coding DNA: TGTGCCAGCAGTGAATGGGGGCGGGAGGAGGTCTACACCTTC.

A remark on this clonotype: Germline and junction disagree at one end, which may indicate a read error. The chain has TRBV2 and TRBJ1-1, with a possible D match to TRBD1 (5 bases). The CDR3 covers 12 residues. Germline V gives CDR1 SNHLY, CDR2 FYNNEI. For the CDR3, the DNA is TGTGCCAGCAGTGCCGGGACGGATGAAGCTTCCTTT. Translating gives CASSAGTDEASF.

The sample holds many counts of this clonotype. This chain uses TRBV20-1 with TRBJ1-1; D not resolved. V was shortened by 3 bases and J by 2 bases, with 13 bases between the two germline ends. Germline V gene data show CDR1 as DFQATT and CDR2 as SNEGSKA (reference sequence). The CDR3 is made up of 14 amino acids. The CDR3 loop is CSARNPGTNTEAFF. The CDR3 nucleotides read TGCAGTGCTAGGAACCCCGGTACTAACACTGAAGCTTTCTTT.

The DNA of the CDR3 is TGTGCCAGCAGGCCGGGACAGGGGCCCTCAGAGCAGTACTTC. This sequence encodes CASRPGQGPSEQYF. V is TRBV27 and J is TRBJ2-7; 10 nucleotides line up with TRBD1. Per germline, CDR1 MNHEY and CDR2 SMNVEV (reference sequence). The junction had 9 bases not matched to a gene; V was cut back by 6 bases and J by 7 bases. CDR3 length: 14 amino acids.

This clonotype was counted ten times or more. The chain has TRBV20-1 and TRBJ1-1; 7 positions match TRBD1. The ends lost 3 bases at V and 2 bases at J; junction bases unmatched: 9. CDR3 size: 15 residues. Germline V lookup: CDR1 DFQATT, CDR2 SNEGSKA (reference sequence). CDR3 sequence: CSASLNYRGNTEAFF. CDR3 bases: TGCAGTGCTAGCCTAAATTACAGGGGAAACACTGAAGCTTTCTTT.

The chain employs TRBV24-1 and TRBJ2-5, with a possible D match to TRBD1 (5 bases). Germline V gene data show CDR1 as KGHDR and CDR2 as SFDVKD. V was shortened by 2 bases and J by 4 bases, with 16 bases between the two germline ends. The CDR3 length is 16 residues. The CDR3 DNA is TGTGCCACCAGTGATTCCAGGGAACGCTTGTCAGAGACCCAGTACTTC. Protein: CATSDSRERLSETQYF.

V usage is TRBV29-1 and J usage is TRBJ2-6, with D possibly matching TRBD2 (6 bases). There are 16 residues in the CDR3. The germline gives CDR1 SQVTM, CDR2 ANQGSEA. Trimming took 4 bases from V and 1 from J, leaving 14 bases between them. Here the CDR3 DNA reads TGCAGCGTTGGGGACGGGACTTTGTCTGGGGCCAACGTCCTGACTTTC. As protein: CSVGDGTLSGANVLTF.

This clonotype was seen a few times. This rearrangement joins TRBV20-1 to TRBJ2-7, with D perhaps TRBD2 (6 bases). Trimming cost V 0 bases and J 1 base, with 13 bases left between them. Per the germline V gene, CDR1 is DFQATT and CDR2 is SNEGSKA (reference sequence). The length of the CDR3 is 15 residues. CDR3 loop: CSARDQNGGSYEQYF. CDR3 DNA: TGCAGTGCTAGAGATCAAAATGGAGGGTCCTACGAGCAGTACTTC.

This clonotype was counted only a few times. The chain combines TRBV15 with TRBJ2-3; 9 bases fit TRBD1. This CDR3 has 17 residues. V lost 3 bases to trimming and J lost 3 bases; unmatched junction nucleotides: 10. Germline loops: CDR1 LNHNV, CDR2 YYDKDF (reference sequence). This CDR3 reads CATSRDFGTGLTDTQYF. The CDR3 coding sequence is TGTGCCACCAGCAGGGACTTTGGGACAGGGTTGACAGATACGCAGTATTTT. Full variable domain (rest looked up from reference TRBV15 and TRBJ2-3): DAMVIQNPRYQVTQFGKPVTLSCSQTLNHNVMYWYQQKSSQAPKLLFHYYDKDFNNEADTPDNFQSRRPNTSFCFLDIRSPGLGDTAMYLCATSRDFGTGLTDTQYFGPGTRLTVL.

A remark on this clonotype: Without the conserved terminal phenylalanine or tryptophan, this CDR3 likely stems from a read error. No DNA is shown, since the ends of the CDR3 on it are uncertain; the CDR3 is the one TCRdb lists. This sequence joins TRBV29-1 and TRBJ2-5; whether TRBD1, the table's D call, matches the DNA was not checked. Germline V gene data show CDR1 as SQVTM and CDR2 as ANQGSEA. The CDR3 length equals 14 residues, ends included. This chain's CDR3 is CSVGSNVRGYTFGS.

This clonotype has a count of ten or more. This chain joins TRBV20-1 and TRBJ2-5; TRBD2 matches at 7 bases. After removal of 3 bases from V and 4 bases from J, the junction contained 8 bases not matched to a gene. Germline lookup yields CDR1 DFQATT and CDR2 SNEGSKA (reference sequence). The CDR3 loop spans 14 amino acids. DNA for the CDR3: TGCAGTGCTAGTGTCGGCGGGAGTACAGAGACCCAGTACTTC. Translated, it gives CSASVGGSTETQYF.

Turning to this clonotype: Likely a read error: the CDR3 ends without its conserved phenylalanine or tryptophan. The DNA is omitted, as the CDR3 cannot be located on it reliably, and the CDR3 follows TCRdb's listing. The rearrangement joins TRBV20-1 to TRBJ2-3; the table's D call TRBD1 went unverified against the DNA. CDR1 and CDR2 (germline): DFQATT, SNEGSKA (reference sequence). Counting both end residues, the CDR3 totals 14 amino acids. The CDR3: CSARVGTSTDTQMS.

As to this clonotype: The junction departs from the called germline gene at one end, perhaps through a read error. This chain links TRBV10-3 with TRBJ2-7; no clear D. Germline-derived CDR1 and CDR2 are ENHRY and SYGVKD. The CDR3 loop spans 14 amino acids. The CDR3 region is CASSSPAHRDEQYF. CDR3 in DNA: TGTGCCAGCAGTTCTCCGGCCCACCGGGACGAGCAGTACTTC.

Of note for this clonotype: Its ends do not fully match the called genes, so a read error is possible. The chain combines TRBV5-4 with TRBJ1-1; D ambiguous. Germline V gene lookup returns CDR1 SGHNT and CDR2 YYREEE (reference sequence). This CDR3 has 13 amino acids. CDR3 coding DNA: TGTGCCGGCAGCTTGTCCAGGAGCACTGAAGCTTTCTTT. Encoded protein: CAGSLSRSTEAFF.

This clonotype was counted many times. The chain links TRBV7-2 to TRBJ1-2; D uncertain. V lost 5 bases to trimming and J lost 5 bases, with 18 bases between them. In germline, CDR1 is SGHTA, CDR2 FQGNSA. CDR3 length equals 15 residues. This chain's CDR3 is CASSPQVDVPYGYTF. CDR3 nucleotide sequence: TGTGCCAGCAGCCCTCAGGTCGACGTCCCTTATGGCTACACCTTC.